The clone carrying this TCR beta chain was detected ten times or more. Its antigen remains unknown. The data were taken from a study of regulatory T cells in long-lasting Graves disease. Study observations and caveats: Comparison showed that persistent patients shared more public clonotypes (about 2,700) than new patients (approximately 930). For persistent Graves' patients, TCR diversity was lower than for newly diagnosed ones.

Sequencing libraries for TCR beta were prepared with iRepertoire HTBI primers and Arm-PCR of CDR3 regions. TCRdb fed the multiplex PCR reads into MiXCR, producing one record per CDR3 protein. The data contain around 330,000 distinct CDR3 sequences, 18% of them seen just once; the ten biggest clones take up about 40%. Time point given: newly diagnosed GD, antithyroid drugs for less than 3 months. RNA from PBMCs was the source of the TCR library. This clonotype was sampled from a female donor with Graves disease. Sequences were derived from peripheral blood mononuclear cells (PBMCs), sampled at new diagnosis, from a patient treated with antithyroid drugs.

This CDR3 is CASGSLRTGPDTQYF. The DNA for the CDR3 is TGTGCCAGCGGCAGTCTGCGGACCGGACCAGATACGCAGTATTTT. The rearrangement uses TRBV6-2 or TRBV6-3 and TRBJ2-3; no firm D call. The CDR3 totals 15 residues. The V gene's germline CDR1 is MNHEY and CDR2 SVGEGT. Trimming pared 8 bases from V and 4 bases from J, leaving 19 bases between.